The 32 T cell receptor beta chains given below trace back to one sample, sequenced in a study of shared clonotypes between healthy human individuals. TCRdb's table, derived via immunoSEQ multiplex PCR, lists solely in-frame clones and lacks some. The table shows roughly 2,000,000 clones, with 85% to 95% occurring only once. Naive CD8 isolation took CD45RO-negative cells positively selected for CCR7 and excluded terminally differentiated effector memory CD45RA+ cells. Source material: naive CD8+ T cells from PBMCs. The source is a man younger than 35 in good health. Some clones in this sample may be carry-over from other donors' samples.

The chain links TRBV14 to TRBJ1-2; no reliable D call. Germline values: CDR1 SGHDN, CDR2 FVKESK. This CDR3 comprises 15 residues. V was shortened by 4 bases and J by 6 bases, with 18 bases between the two germline ends. As DNA, the CDR3 is TGTGCCAGCAGCCTCTACAAAAGGGCCCCCGATGGCTACACCTTC. Its protein product is CASSLYKRAPDGYTF.

This chain links TRBV14 with TRBJ2-2; no clear D gene. V lost 4 bases and J 4 bases, leaving 4 bases between the germline ends. CDR1 is SGHDN and CDR2 is FVKESK in the germline V gene. This CDR3 spans 12 amino acids. In DNA form, the CDR3 reads TGTGCCAGCAGCCTCCTCACCGGGGAGCTGTTTTTT. Protein product: CASSLLTGELFF.

This clone was seen only a few times. The rearrangement links TRBV4-2 to TRBJ1-1, with 8 positions matching TRBD1. Germline V gene sequence: CDR1 LGHNA, CDR2 YNFKEQ. Trimming at V came to 0 bases and at J to 3 bases, leaving 3 bases not matched to a gene. The CDR3 covers 15 residues. The CDR3 protein is CASSQEDRVDTEAFF. The CDR3 DNA is TGTGCCAGCAGCCAAGAGGACAGGGTGGACACTGAAGCTTTCTTT.

This clone showed up just once. The V gene is TRBV9, the J gene TRBJ2-7; TRBD2 agrees at 10 bases. Germline V gene data show CDR1 as SGDLS and CDR2 as YYNGEE. The CDR3 runs 17 residues. Losses at the gene ends were 6 bases for V and 7 bases for J; bases not matched to a gene: 19. The CDR3 protein is CASTLPQGLAGAREQYF. As DNA, the CDR3 is TGTGCCAGCACCCTCCCCCAGGGGCTAGCGGGAGCTAGGGAGCAGTACTTC.

This clone was recorded only once. The gene calls are TRBV29-1 and TRBJ1-1; the D gene is possibly TRBD1 (6 bases). In germline, CDR1 is SQVTM, CDR2 ANQGSEA. V lost 7 bases and J lost 1, with 13 bases in between. The CDR3 is 13 amino acids. The CDR3 nucleotides read TGCAGCGGAACACAGGGAGGGAACACTGAAGCTTTCTTT. Translated, it gives CSGTQGGNTEAFF.

The rearrangement uses TRBV7-2 and TRBJ2-1; TRBD1 matches at 9 bases. Germline V lookup: CDR1 SGHTA, CDR2 FQGNSA. CDR3 length: 14 amino acids. Trimming removed 5 bases from V and 6 bases from J; junction bases left unmatched: 5. In DNA, the CDR3 is TGTGCCAGCAGCCCCGGGACAGGGAGCAATGAGCAGTTCTTC. Amino acid sequence: CASSPGTGSNEQFF.

As to this clone: Other DNA sequences in the sample encode the same CDR3. The gene calls are TRBV28 and TRBJ2-7; TRBD2 agrees at 9 bases. With 2 bases clipped from V and 2 bases from J, the junction kept 1 base outside the gene matches. CDR1 and CDR2 (germline): MDHEN, SYDVKM. The CDR3 totals 14 residues. CDR3 nucleotide sequence: TGTGCCAGCAGTTTAGGCGGGAGGGCCTACGAGCAGTACTTC. This encodes CASSLGGRAYEQYF.

This rearrangement joins TRBV27 to TRBJ2-3, with 12 bases that match TRBD1. Germline lookup yields CDR1 MNHEY and CDR2 SMNVEV (reference sequence). After removal of 6 bases from V and 4 bases from J, the junction contained 8 bases not matched to a gene. The CDR3 contains 16 residues. Written as DNA, the CDR3 is TGTGCCAGCAGGTCGTCCGGGACAGGGGGCGCAGATACGCAGTATTTT. Amino acid sequence: CASRSSGTGGADTQYF.

The V gene is TRBV9, the J gene TRBJ2-7, with 9 bases fitting TRBD2. Germline V gives CDR1 SGDLS, CDR2 YYNGEE. The V gene end was trimmed by 4 bases and the J gene end by 5 bases; junction bases not matched to a gene: 10. The CDR3 runs 15 residues. CDR3 DNA sequence: TGTGCCAGCAGCATTAGCGGGAGTAATCCCCACGAGCAGTACTTC. Amino acids: CASSISGSNPHEQYF.

This chain connects TRBV5-8 to TRBJ1-1; D may be TRBD1 (5 bases). The germline V and J ends were trimmed by 3 bases and 1 base, with 10 bases remaining between them. From germline, CDR1 is SGHTS and CDR2 YDEGEE. CDR3 length: 14 residues. CDR3 amino acids: CASSWEGWNTEAFF. The CDR3 nucleotides are TGTGCCAGCAGCTGGGAGGGGTGGAACACTGAAGCTTTCTTT.

This clone was detected a few times. The chain is built from TRBV19 and TRBJ2-1; the match to TRBD2 covers 9 bases. The CDR3 contains 14 residues. The V gene end was trimmed by 10 bases and the J gene end by 9 bases; junction bases not matched to a gene: 13. Germline CDR1 LNHDA, CDR2 SQIVND (reference sequence). Here the CDR3 DNA reads TGTGCCACCTCGCCTAGCGGGATTTGGAGTGAGCAGTTCTTC. It translates to CATSPSGIWSEQFF.

J is TRBJ2-1 and V is TRBV4-1; 14 positions agree with TRBD2. Germline V gene sequence: CDR1 MGHRA, CDR2 YSYEKL. J lost 7 bases, V lost 4 bases, and 3 bases had no gene match. The CDR3 length is 15 residues. In nucleotides, the CDR3 is TGCGCCAGCAGCCTCCGGACTAGCGGGAGGAATGAGCAGTTCTTC. The encoded protein is CASSLRTSGRNEQFF.

CDR3 bases: TGTGCCAGCAGCTTAGTAGTGGGCGGATACTCTGGAAACACCATATATTTT. As protein: CASSLVVGGYSGNTIYF. The chain combines TRBV11-2 with TRBJ1-3; D uncertain. The germline CDR1 and CDR2 sequences are SGHAT and FQNNGV. The CDR3 covers 17 residues. V dropped 1 base and J dropped 0 bases, with 13 bases sitting between them.

The chain carries TRBV7-9 and TRBJ2-7; D is possibly TRBD1 or TRBD2 (5 bases each). Per the germline V gene, CDR1 is SEHNR and CDR2 is FQNEAQ (reference sequence). Trimming took 4 bases from V and 3 from J, leaving 13 bases between them. The CDR3 runs to 14 residues. The CDR3 sequence is CASSSEGTGYEQYF. CDR3 coding DNA: TGTGCCAGCAGCTCTGAGGGGACGGGCTACGAGCAGTACTTC. Full variable domain (outside the CDR3, taken from reference TRBV7-9 and TRBJ2-7): DTGVSQNPRHKITKRGQNVTFRCDPISEHNRLYWYRQTLGQGPEFLTYFQNEAQLEKSRLLSDRFSAERPKGSFSTLEIQRTEQGDSAMYLCASSSEGTGYEQYFGPGTRLTVT.

The rearrangement links TRBV27 to TRBJ2-1; D gene ambiguous. Trimming cost V 6 bases and J 2 bases, with 11 bases left between them. The CDR3 has 14 residues. Looked up from germline, CDR1 is MNHEY and CDR2 is SMNVEV (reference sequence). In nucleotides, the CDR3 is TGTGCCAGCAGAATCCCCGGGCCCTACAATGAGCAGTTCTTC. Encoded protein: CASRIPGPYNEQFF.

The chain has TRBV7-8 and TRBJ2-7; D is unclear. This CDR3 is built from 13 residues. Germline CDR1 is SGHVS and CDR2 is FQNEAQ. The germline V and J ends were trimmed by 5 bases and 3 bases, with 11 bases remaining between them. The CDR3 nucleotides read TGTGCCAGCAGCGCCAGGACCAACTACGAGCAGTACTTC. This encodes CASSARTNYEQYF.

A note on this clone: The sample has other DNA sequences that encode this CDR3 too. The rearrangement joins TRBV19 to TRBJ2-1; D perhaps matches TRBD2 (6 bases). The V end was cut by 4 bases, the J end by 0 bases, with 10 bases between. This CDR3 has 15 residues. Germline CDR1 and CDR2: LNHDA and SQIVND (reference sequence). The CDR3 loop is CASSTSASSYNEQFF. Here the CDR3 DNA reads TGTGCCAGTAGTACTAGCGCCAGCTCCTACAATGAGCAGTTCTTC.

The CDR3 nucleotides are TGTGCCAGCAGCTTTGGCAATGAGCAGTTCTTC. Translation gives CASSFGNEQFF. V usage is TRBV7-6 and J usage is TRBJ2-1; D is unclear. V lost 3 bases and J 6 bases, leaving 3 bases between the germline ends. There are 11 residues in the CDR3. CDR1 SGHVS and CDR2 FNYEAQ come from the germline V gene.

The chain has TRBV27 and TRBJ1-1, with TRBD1 identical over 9 bases. The CDR3 length is 15 residues. With 5 bases clipped from V and 3 bases from J, the junction kept 7 bases outside the gene matches. The germline CDR1 and CDR2 sequences are MNHEY and SMNVEV (reference sequence). The CDR3 is CASSTQGAQDTEAFF. DNA for the CDR3: TGTGCCAGCAGTACACAGGGGGCGCAGGACACTGAAGCTTTCTTT.

J is TRBJ2-7 and V is TRBV4-3; D unresolved. Trimming left V 4 bases short and J 4 bases short, with 20 bases between. CDR3 size: 16 residues. Per germline, CDR1 LGHNA and CDR2 YSLEER. CDR3 region: CASSPSLGRPDYEQYF. The DNA of the CDR3 is TGCGCCAGCAGCCCTAGTCTCGGCAGACCAGATTACGAGCAGTACTTC.

The chain couples TRBV7-2 to TRBJ2-1; no firm D call. The V end lost 0 bases, the J end lost 6 bases, and 0 bases lay between the germline ends. The germline CDR1 and CDR2 sequences are SGHTA and FQGNSA. This CDR3 contains 11 residues. The CDR3 spells CASSLANEQFF. CDR3 nucleotides: TGTGCCAGCAGCTTAGCCAATGAGCAGTTCTTC.

This sequence joins TRBV15 and TRBJ2-5; 9 nucleotides align to TRBD1. This CDR3 region has 14 residues. Germline CDR1 and CDR2: LNHNV and YYDKDF (reference sequence). With V trimmed by 6 bases and J by 4 bases, 6 bases remained unmatched. CDR3 coding DNA: TGTGCCACCAGTCCGCGACAGGGGGGAGAGACCCAGTACTTC. It is translated as CATSPRQGGETQYF. The variable domain in full, completed from reference TRBV15 and TRBJ2-5, reads DAMVIQNPRYQVTQFGKPVTLSCSQTLNHNVMYWYQQKSSQAPKLLFHYYDKDFNNEADTPDNFQSRRPNTSFCFLDIRSPGLGDTAMYLCATSPRQGGETQYFGPGTRLLVL.

This chain links TRBV9 with TRBJ2-3; 10 bases align to TRBD2. Germline V gene sequence: CDR1 SGDLS, CDR2 YYNGEE. V gave up 0 bases and J gave up 11 bases; unmatched junction bases: 6. This CDR3 region has 14 residues. The CDR3, as DNA: TGTGCCAGCAGCGTAGGGCTAGCGGGAGTGAAGCAGTATTTT. Amino acid sequence: CASSVGLAGVKQYF.

The chain uses TRBV4-1 and TRBJ2-7, with 12 bases lining up with TRBD2. Germline CDR1 MGHRA, CDR2 YSYEKL. The CDR3 has 17 amino acids. The junction had 5 bases not matched to a gene; V was cut back by 1 base and J by 1 base. The CDR3 protein is CASSQGTSGIISYEQYF. CDR3 in DNA: TGCGCCAGCAGCCAAGGGACTAGCGGGATAATTTCCTACGAGCAGTACTTC.

This chain links TRBV4-3 with TRBJ1-2; D unresolved. The CDR3 has 18 amino acids. The V end was cut by 0 bases, the J end by 5 bases, with 22 bases between. Germline V gene sequence: CDR1 LGHNA, CDR2 YSLEER. CDR3 amino acids: CASSQDSSMDGLTYGYTF. The CDR3 DNA is TGCGCCAGCAGCCAAGATAGCAGTATGGATGGCCTTACTTATGGCTACACCTTC.

The V and J genes are TRBV9 and TRBJ2-1; D is undetermined. Looked up from germline, CDR1 is SGDLS and CDR2 is YYNGEE. Trimming pared 3 bases from V and 4 bases from J, leaving 23 bases between. This CDR3 has 18 amino acids. CDR3 sequence (DNA): TGTGCCAGCAGCGATAACCCCCACACGGACCGAAAATACAATGAGCAGTTCTTC. The encoded protein is CASSDNPHTDRKYNEQFF.

The chain is built from TRBV27 and TRBJ2-1; 8 nucleotides line up with TRBD2. CDR3 length: 15 amino acids. V was pared by 5 bases and J by 9 bases, with 12 bases of the junction left unmatched. The germline gives CDR1 MNHEY, CDR2 SMNVEV (reference sequence). CDR3 in amino acids: CASSPLAGSRGEQFF. The CDR3 DNA is TGTGCCAGCAGTCCTTTAGCGGGGTCGAGGGGTGAGCAGTTCTTC.

The chain carries TRBV28 and TRBJ2-3; no clear D. There are 15 residues in the CDR3. V gave up 6 bases and J gave up 2 bases, with 15 bases separating them. In germline, CDR1 is MDHEN, CDR2 SYDVKM. The CDR3 DNA sequence: TGTGCCAGCAGCTACCGAGGTGGCACCACAGATACGCAGTATTTT. Translation gives CASSYRGGTTDTQYF.

The chain couples TRBV2 to TRBJ1-1; a possible D gene is TRBD1 (5 bases). CDR3 size: 14 residues. Germline CDR1 and CDR2: SNHLY and FYNNEI. Trimming removed 3 bases at V and 3 bases at J, with 11 bases between. The CDR3 coding sequence is TGTGCCAGCAGTGATCAGGGAGTGCACACTGAAGCTTTCTTT. This encodes CASSDQGVHTEAFF. Together with reference TRBV2 and TRBJ1-1, the CDR3 gives the full variable domain: EPEVTQTPSHQVTQMGQEVILRCVPISNHLYFYWYRQILGQKVEFLVSFYNNEISEKSEIFDDQFSVERPDGSNFTLKIRSTKLEDSAMYFCASSDQGVHTEAFFGQGTRLTVV.

Comments on this clone: Other DNA sequences in this specimen translate into the identical CDR3. The rearrangement joins TRBV11-2 to TRBJ2-7; D remains ambiguous. CDR1 and CDR2 from the germline V gene are SGHAT and FQNNGV. Trimming shortened V by 3 bases and J by 0 bases, and 3 bases separated the two germline ends. The CDR3 is made up of 12 amino acids. CDR3 protein: CASSFSSYEQYF. In DNA form, the CDR3 reads TGTGCCAGCAGCTTTTCCTCCTACGAGCAGTACTTC.

The chain joins TRBV18 to TRBJ2-1, with TRBD1 identical over 9 bases. The V gene's germline CDR1 is KGHSH and CDR2 LQKENI. The CDR3 runs to 16 residues. The trim removed 3 bases at V and 3 bases at J, leaving 6 bases unmatched. The CDR3 coding sequence is TGTGCCAGCTCACCGTCCGGGACAGGGTACTACAATGAGCAGTTCTTC. Translation: CASSPSGTGYYNEQFF.

CDR3 sequence reads: CASSSTVTYEQYF. The CDR3 region has the DNA TGTGCCAGCAGCTCGACGGTCACCTACGAGCAGTACTTC. The genes are TRBV11-1 and TRBJ2-7; D is unresolved. This CDR3 spans 13 amino acids. Trimming shortened V by 4 bases and J by 2 bases, and 9 bases separated the two germline ends. Germline V gene lookup returns CDR1 SGHAT and CDR2 FQDESV (reference sequence).